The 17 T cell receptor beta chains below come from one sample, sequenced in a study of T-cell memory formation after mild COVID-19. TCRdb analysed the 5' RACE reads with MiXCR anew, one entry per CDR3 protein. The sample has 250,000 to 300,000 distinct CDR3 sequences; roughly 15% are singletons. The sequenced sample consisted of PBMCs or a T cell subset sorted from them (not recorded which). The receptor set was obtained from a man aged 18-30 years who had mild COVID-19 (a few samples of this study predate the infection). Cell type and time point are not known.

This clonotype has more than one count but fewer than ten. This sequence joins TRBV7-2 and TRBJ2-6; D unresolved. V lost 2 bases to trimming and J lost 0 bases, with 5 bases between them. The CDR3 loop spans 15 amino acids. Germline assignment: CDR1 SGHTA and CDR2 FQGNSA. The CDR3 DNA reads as TGTGCCAGCAGCTTAATCTTCTCTGGGGCCAACGTCCTGACTTTC. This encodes CASSLIFSGANVLTF.

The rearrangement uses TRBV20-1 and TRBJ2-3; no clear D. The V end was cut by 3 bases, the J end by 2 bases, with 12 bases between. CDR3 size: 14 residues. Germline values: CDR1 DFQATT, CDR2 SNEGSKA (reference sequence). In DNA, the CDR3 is TGCAGTGCTAGGAAGGTGGGGTCCACAGATACGCAGTATTTT. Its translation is CSARKVGSTDTQYF.

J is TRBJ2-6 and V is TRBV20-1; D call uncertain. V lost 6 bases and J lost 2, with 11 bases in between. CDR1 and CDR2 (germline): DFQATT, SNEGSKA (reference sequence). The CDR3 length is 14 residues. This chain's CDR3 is CSAAFRTGANVLTF. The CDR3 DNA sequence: TGCAGTGCCGCGTTCCGGACTGGGGCCAACGTCCTGACTTTC.

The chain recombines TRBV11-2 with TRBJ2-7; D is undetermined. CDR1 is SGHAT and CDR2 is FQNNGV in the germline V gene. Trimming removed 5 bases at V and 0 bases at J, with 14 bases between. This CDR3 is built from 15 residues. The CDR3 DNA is TGTGCCAGCAGCGCCGGGTCGACGAGCTCCTACGAGCAGTACGTC. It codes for CASSAGSTSSYEQYV.

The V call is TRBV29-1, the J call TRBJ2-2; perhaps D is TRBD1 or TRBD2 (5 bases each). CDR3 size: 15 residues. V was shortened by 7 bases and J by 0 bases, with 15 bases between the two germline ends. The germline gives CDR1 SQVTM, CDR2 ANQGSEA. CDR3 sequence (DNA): TGCAGCGCCCGGGACGGAACCTCGAACACCGGGGAGCTGTTTTTT. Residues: CSARDGTSNTGELFF.

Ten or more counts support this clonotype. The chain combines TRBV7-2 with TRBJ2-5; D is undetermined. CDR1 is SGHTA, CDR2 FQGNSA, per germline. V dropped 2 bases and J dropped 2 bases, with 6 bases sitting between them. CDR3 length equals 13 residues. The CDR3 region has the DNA TGTGCCAGCAGCTTACAAAGACAAGAGACCCAGTACTTC. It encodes CASSLQRQETQYF.

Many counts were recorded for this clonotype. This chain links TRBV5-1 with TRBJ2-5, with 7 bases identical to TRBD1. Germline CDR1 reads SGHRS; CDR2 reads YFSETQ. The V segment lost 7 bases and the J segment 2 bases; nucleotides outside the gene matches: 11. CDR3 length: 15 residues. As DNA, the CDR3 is TGCGCCAGCGGCGACCCCGGGACAGTGCAAGAGACCCAGTACTTC. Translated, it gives CASGDPGTVQETQYF.

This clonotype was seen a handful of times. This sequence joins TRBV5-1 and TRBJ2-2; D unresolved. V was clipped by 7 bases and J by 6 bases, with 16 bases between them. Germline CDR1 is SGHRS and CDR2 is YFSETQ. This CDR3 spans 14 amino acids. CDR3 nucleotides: TGCGCCAGCTATTGGGGTACAATCGCCGGGGAGCTGTTTTTT. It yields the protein CASYWGTIAGELFF.

CDR3 in DNA: TGTGCCAGCAGCTTAAATCCGGGTCAGCCCCAGCATTTT. This gives the protein CASSLNPGQPQHF. The genes are TRBV7-3 and TRBJ1-5; no reliable D call. Germline V gene lookup returns CDR1 SGHTA and CDR2 FQGTGA. The V end lost 1 base, the J end lost 6 bases, and 7 bases lay between the germline ends. The CDR3 runs 13 residues.

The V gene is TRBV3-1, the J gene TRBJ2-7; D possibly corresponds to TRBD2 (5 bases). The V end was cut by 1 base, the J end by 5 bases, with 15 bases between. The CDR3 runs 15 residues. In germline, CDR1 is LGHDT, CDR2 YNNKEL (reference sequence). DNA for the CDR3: TGTGCCAGCAGCCAAGCGGGGTCGGGGTCCCACGAGCAGTACTTC. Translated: CASSQAGSGSHEQYF.

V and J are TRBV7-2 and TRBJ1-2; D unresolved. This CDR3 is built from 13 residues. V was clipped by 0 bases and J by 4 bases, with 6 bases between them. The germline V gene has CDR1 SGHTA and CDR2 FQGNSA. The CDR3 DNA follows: TGTGCCAGCAGCTTAGCAGGGCCCTATGGCTACACCTTC. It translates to CASSLAGPYGYTF.

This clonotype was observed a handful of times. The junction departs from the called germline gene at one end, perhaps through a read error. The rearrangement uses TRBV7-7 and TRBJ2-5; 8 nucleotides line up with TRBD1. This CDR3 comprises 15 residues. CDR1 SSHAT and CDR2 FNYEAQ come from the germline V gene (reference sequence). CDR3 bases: TGTGCTAGCAGCCAAGGGACAGGCACAGGAGAGACCCAGTACTTC. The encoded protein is CASSQGTGTGETQYF.

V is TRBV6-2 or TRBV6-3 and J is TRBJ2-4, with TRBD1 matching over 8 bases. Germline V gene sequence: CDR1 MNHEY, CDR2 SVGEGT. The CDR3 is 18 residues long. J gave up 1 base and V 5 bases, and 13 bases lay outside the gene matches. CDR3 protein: CASSPRGQSPRAKNIQYF. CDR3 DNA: TGTGCCAGCAGTCCCAGGGGGCAATCTCCGCGGGCCAAAAACATTCAGTACTTC.

The CDR3 nucleotides read TGTGCCATCAGAGCAACTAGCGGGGTCCGAGCGAACACCGGGGAGCTGTTTTTT. Its translation: CAIRATSGVRANTGELFF. This chain links TRBV10-3 with TRBJ2-2; 10 bases map to TRBD2. Germline V gene lookup returns CDR1 ENHRY and CDR2 SYGVKD. The CDR3 length is 18 residues. V dropped 6 bases and J dropped 0; count of bases not matched to a gene: 10.

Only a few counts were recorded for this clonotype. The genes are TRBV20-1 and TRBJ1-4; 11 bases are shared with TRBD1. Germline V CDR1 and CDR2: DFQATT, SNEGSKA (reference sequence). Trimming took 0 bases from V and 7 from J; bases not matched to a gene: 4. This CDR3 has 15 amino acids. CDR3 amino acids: CSARDLDRGLEKLFF. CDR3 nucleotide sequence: TGCAGTGCTAGAGATCTGGACAGGGGGCTTGAAAAACTGTTTTTT.

The CDR3 DNA reads TGCGCCAGCAGCTTGGAAGTGGGCCCTCAAGAGACCCAGTACTTC. Translating gives CASSLEVGPQETQYF. This chain links TRBV5-1 with TRBJ2-5; the D is unclear. The V end lost 0 bases, the J end lost 2 bases, and 11 bases lay between the germline ends. This CDR3 is 15 amino acids long. Germline-derived CDR1 and CDR2 are SGHRS and YFSETQ. The whole variable domain, remainder taken from reference TRBV5-1 and TRBJ2-5, is KAGVTQTPRYLIKTRGQQVTLSCSPISGHRSVSWYQQTPGQGLQFLFEYFSETQRNKGNFPGRFSGRQFSNSRSEMNVSTLELGDSALYLCASSLEVGPQETQYFGPGTRLLVL.

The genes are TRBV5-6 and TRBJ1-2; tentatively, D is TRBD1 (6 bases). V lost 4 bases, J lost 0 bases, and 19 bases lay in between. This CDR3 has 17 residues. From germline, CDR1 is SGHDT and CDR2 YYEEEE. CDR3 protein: CASSPGWGRGANYGYTF. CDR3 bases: TGTGCCAGCAGCCCTGGTTGGGGGCGGGGAGCTAACTATGGCTACACCTTC.